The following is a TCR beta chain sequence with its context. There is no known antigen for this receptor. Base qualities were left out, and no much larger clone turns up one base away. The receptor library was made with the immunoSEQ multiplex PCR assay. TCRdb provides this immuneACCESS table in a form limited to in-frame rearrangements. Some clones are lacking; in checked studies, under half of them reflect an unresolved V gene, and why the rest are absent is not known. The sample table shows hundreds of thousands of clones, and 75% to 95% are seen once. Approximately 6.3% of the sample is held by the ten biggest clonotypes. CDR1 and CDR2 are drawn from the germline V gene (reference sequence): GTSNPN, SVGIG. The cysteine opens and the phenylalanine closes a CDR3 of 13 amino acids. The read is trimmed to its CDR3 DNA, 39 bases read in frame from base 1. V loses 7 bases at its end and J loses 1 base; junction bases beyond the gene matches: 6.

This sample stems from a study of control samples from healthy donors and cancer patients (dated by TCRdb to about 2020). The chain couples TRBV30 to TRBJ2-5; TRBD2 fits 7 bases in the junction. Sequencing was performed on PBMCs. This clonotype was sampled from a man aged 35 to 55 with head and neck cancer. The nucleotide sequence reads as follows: TGTGCCTCGACCGGGAGGTTCCAAGAGACCCAGTACTTC. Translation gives CASTGRFQETQYF.